This TCR beta chain was sequenced in a study of blood T cell repertoires in COVID-19. Original processing methods: Researchers report that nucleated cell counts were estimated from reference gene primer amplification. Method: immunoSEQ multiplex PCR; TCRdb's copy keeps in-frame clones and lacks some. V, J and clone size were drawn from that table, and D and trimming were deduced from the DNA. Of 200,000 to 250,000 clones in the sample, around 88% are singletons; the top ten hold around 1.5%. Germline V lookup: CDR1 SQVTM, CDR2 ANQGSEA. CDR3 length: 14 residues. The rearrangement links TRBV29-1 to TRBJ1-2, with 9 bases aligning to TRBD1. The source of this sequence is a young man with active or convalescent COVID-19. Sequenced input: peripheral blood. CDR3 amino acids: CSAPGQGGNYGYTF. The DNA for the CDR3 is TGCAGTGCCCCGGGACAGGGAGGTAACTATGGCTACACCTTC. The full variable domain, with the rest looked up from reference TRBV29-1 and TRBJ1-2, is SAVISQKPSRDICQRGTSLTIQCQVDSQVTMMFWYRQQPGQSLTLIATANQGSEATYESGFVIDKFPISRPNLTFSTLTVSNMSPEDSSIYLCSAPGQGGNYGYTFGSGTRLTVV.